This TCR beta chain was sequenced in a study of siplizumab effects on memory and regulatory T cells. Study outcomes and limitations: Of the proliferating CD4+ or CD8+ clones, roughly 75-95% lacked a naive or memory phenotype that could be assigned. Solely a minor proportion of alloreactive clones could be assigned to unstimulated subsets.

There are 15 residues in the CDR3. V shed 3 bases and J shed 8 bases, with 15 bases lying between them. Germline V gene data show CDR1 as SGHNT and CDR2 as YYREEE (reference sequence). A word on this clone: Its antigen is unidentified.

Where three donor pairs were concerned, the unstimulated naive, memory, effector memory and TEMRA subsets underwent sequencing. Here immunoSEQ multiplex PCR was the method, and the copy in TCRdb shows in-frame clones only, minus some. The sample lists some 40,000 clones, about 90% occurring once. Sequenced input: naive CD4+ T cells sorted from blood. The clonotype was recovered from a human donor in good health. The V and J genes are TRBV5-4 and TRBJ1-6; D may be TRBD1 (5 bases). The DNA for the CDR3 is TGTGCCAGCAGCTCGAGAAGGGGAGAGGATTCACCCCTCCACTTT. It specifies CASSSRRGEDSPLHF.